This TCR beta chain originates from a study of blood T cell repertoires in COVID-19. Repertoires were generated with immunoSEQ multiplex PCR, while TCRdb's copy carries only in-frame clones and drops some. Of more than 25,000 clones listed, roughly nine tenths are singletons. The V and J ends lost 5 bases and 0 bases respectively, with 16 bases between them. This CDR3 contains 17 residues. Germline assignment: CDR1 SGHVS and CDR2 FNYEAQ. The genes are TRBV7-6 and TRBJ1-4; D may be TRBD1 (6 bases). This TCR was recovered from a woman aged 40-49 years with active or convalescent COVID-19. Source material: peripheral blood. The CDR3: CASSGGATVATNEKLFF. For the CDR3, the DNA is TGTGCCAGCAGCGGGGGGGCCACAGTTGCAACTAATGAAAAACTGTTTTTT.